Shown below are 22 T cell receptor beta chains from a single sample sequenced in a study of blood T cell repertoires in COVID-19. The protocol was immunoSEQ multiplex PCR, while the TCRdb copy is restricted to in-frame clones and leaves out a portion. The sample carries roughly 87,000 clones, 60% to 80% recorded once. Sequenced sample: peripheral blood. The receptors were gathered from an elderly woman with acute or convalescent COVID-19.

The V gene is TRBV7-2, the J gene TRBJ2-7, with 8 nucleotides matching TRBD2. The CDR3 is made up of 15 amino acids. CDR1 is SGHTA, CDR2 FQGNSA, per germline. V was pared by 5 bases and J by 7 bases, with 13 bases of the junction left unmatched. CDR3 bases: TGTGCCAGCAGCCCTCAAACGGGACTAGTGGGTGAGCAGTACTTC. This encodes CASSPQTGLVGEQYF.

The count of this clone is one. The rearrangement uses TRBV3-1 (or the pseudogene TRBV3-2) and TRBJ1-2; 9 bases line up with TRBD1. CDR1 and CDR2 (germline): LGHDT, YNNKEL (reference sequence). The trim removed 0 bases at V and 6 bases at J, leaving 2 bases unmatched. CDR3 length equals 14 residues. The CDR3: CASSQETGGHGYTF. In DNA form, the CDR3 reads TGTGCCAGCAGCCAAGAGACAGGGGGACATGGCTACACCTTC.

Here the CDR3 reads CSVDAQKETQYF. Written as DNA, the CDR3 is TGCAGCGTTGATGCACAGAAAGAGACCCAGTACTTC. The V gene is TRBV29-1, the J gene TRBJ2-5; D uncertain. There are 12 residues in the CDR3. Trimming left V 3 bases short and J 3 bases short, with 8 bases between. Germline lookup yields CDR1 SQVTM and CDR2 ANQGSEA.

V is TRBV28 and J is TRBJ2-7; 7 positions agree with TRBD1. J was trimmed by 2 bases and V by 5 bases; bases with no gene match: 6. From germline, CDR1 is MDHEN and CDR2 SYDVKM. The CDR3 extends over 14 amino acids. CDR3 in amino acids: CASSPGGRTYEQYF. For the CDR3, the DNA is TGTGCCAGCAGTCCAGGGGGTAGGACCTACGAGCAGTACTTC. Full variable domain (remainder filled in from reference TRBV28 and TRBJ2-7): DVKVTQSSRYLVKRTGEKVFLECVQDMDHENMFWYRQDPGLGLRLIYFSYDVKMKEKGDIPEGYSVSREKKERFSLILESASTNQTSMYLCASSPGGRTYEQYFGPGTRLTVT.

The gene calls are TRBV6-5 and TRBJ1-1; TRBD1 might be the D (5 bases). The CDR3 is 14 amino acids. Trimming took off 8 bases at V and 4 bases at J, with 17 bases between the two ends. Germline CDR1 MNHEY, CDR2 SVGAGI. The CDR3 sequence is CASHPSGGGTEAFF. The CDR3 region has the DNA TGTGCCAGCCACCCCTCGGGGGGAGGCACTGAAGCTTTCTTT.

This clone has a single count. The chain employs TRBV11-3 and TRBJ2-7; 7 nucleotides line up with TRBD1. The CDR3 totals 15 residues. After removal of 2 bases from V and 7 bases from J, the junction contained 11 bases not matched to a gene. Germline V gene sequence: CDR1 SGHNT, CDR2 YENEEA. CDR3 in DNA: TGTGCCAGCAGCTTAATGACAGGGATCCTTGGGGAGCAGTACTTC. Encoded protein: CASSLMTGILGEQYF.

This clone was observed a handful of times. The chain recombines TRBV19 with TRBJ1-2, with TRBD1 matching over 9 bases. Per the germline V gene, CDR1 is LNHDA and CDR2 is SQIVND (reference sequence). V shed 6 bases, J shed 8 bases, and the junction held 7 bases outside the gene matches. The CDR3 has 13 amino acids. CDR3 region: CASRRGQGAGYTF. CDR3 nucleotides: TGTGCCAGTAGGCGGGGACAGGGTGCAGGCTACACCTTC.

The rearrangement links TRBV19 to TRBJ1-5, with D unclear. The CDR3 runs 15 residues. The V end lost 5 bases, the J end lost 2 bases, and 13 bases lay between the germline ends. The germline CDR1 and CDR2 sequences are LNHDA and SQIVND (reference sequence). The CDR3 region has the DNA TGTGCCAGTAGTCCCCCAGGTCCCGGCAATCAGCCCCAGCATTTT. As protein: CASSPPGPGNQPQHF.

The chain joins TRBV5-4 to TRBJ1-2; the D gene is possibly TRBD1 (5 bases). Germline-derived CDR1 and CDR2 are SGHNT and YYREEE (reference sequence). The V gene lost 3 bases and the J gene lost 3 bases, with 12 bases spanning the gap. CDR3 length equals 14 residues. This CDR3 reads CASSSKDTYYGYTF. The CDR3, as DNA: TGTGCCAGCAGCTCGAAGGACACATACTATGGCTACACCTTC.

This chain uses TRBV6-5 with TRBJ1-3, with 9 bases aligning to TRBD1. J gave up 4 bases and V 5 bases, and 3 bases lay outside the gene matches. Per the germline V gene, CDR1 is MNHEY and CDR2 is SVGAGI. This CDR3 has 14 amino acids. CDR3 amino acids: CASSTGGAGNTIYF. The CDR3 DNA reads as TGTGCCAGCAGTACAGGGGGCGCAGGAAACACCATATATTTT.

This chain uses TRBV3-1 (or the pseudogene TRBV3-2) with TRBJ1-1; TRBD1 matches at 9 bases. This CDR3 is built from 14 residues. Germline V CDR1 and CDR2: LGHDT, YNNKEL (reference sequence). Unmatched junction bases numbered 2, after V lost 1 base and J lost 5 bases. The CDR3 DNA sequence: TGTGCCAGCAGCCAAGGACAGGGGGAAACTGAAGCTTTCTTT. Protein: CASSQGQGETEAFF.

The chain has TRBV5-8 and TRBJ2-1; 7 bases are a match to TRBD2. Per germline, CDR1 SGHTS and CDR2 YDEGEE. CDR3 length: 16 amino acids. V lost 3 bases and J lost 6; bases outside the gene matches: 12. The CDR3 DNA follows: TGTGCCAGCAGCTCCCGGGACTATTACGGGGGCAATGAGCAGTTCTTC. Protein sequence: CASSSRDYYGGNEQFF.

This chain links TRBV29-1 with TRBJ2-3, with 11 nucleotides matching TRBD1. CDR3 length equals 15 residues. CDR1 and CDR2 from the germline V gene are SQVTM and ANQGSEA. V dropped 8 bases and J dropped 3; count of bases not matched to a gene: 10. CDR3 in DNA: TGCAGCACCTCTACCGGGACAGGGGGAACAGATACGCAGTATTTT. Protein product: CSTSTGTGGTDTQYF.

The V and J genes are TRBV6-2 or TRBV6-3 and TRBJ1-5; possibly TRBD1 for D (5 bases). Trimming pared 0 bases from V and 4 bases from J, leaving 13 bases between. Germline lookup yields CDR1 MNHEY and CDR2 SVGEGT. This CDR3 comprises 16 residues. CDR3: CASSYSSRGGNQPQHF. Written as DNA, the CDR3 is TGTGCCAGCAGTTACTCCTCGCGGGGGGGAAATCAGCCCCAGCATTTT.

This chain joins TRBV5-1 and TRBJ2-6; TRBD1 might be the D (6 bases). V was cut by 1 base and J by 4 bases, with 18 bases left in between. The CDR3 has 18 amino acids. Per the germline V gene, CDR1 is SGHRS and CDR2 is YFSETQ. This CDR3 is CASSLRAGEFPGANVLTF. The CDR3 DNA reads TGCGCCAGCAGCTTGCGGGCAGGGGAGTTCCCCGGGGCCAACGTCCTGACTTTC.

This CDR3 reads CASSPDRPFYGYTF. CDR3 bases: TGTGCCAGCAGCCCAGACAGGCCATTCTATGGCTACACCTTC. This chain links TRBV5-4 with TRBJ1-2; D perhaps matches TRBD1 (6 bases). V lost 4 bases and J lost 4, with 14 bases in between. Germline values: CDR1 SGHNT, CDR2 YYREEE (reference sequence). The CDR3 sequence is 14 residues long.

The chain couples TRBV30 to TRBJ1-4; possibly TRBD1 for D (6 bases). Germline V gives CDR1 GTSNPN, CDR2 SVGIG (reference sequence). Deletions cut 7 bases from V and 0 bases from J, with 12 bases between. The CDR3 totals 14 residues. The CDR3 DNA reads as TGTGCCTCCGACGAGGGGGCAACTAATGAAAAACTGTTTTTT. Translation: CASDEGATNEKLFF.

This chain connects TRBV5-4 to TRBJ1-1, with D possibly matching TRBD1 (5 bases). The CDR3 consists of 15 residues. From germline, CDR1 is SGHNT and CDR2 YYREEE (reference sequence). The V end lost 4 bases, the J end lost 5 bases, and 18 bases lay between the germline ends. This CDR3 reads CASSPTRGIGTEAFF. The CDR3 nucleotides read TGTGCCAGCAGCCCCACAAGGGGCATTGGGACTGAAGCTTTCTTT.

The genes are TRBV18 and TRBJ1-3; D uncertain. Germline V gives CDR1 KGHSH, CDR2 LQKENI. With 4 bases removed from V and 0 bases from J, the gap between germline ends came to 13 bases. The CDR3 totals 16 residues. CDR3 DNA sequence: TGTGCCAGCTCACTCGAACGGGGTTACTCTGGAAACACCATATATTTT. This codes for CASSLERGYSGNTIYF.

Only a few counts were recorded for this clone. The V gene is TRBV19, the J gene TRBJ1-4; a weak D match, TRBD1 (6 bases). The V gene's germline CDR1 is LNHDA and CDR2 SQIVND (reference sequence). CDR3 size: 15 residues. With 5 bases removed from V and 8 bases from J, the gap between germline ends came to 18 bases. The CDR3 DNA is TGTGCCAGTAGTCCCCGGGACACCGGATTGGAAAAACTGTTTTTT. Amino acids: CASSPRDTGLEKLFF.

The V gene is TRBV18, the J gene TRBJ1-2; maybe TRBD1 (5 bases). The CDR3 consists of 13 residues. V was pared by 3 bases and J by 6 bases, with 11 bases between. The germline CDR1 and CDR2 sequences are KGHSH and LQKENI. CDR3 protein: CASSPGLQDGYTF. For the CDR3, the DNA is TGTGCCAGCTCACCCGGTTTACAGGATGGCTACACCTTC.

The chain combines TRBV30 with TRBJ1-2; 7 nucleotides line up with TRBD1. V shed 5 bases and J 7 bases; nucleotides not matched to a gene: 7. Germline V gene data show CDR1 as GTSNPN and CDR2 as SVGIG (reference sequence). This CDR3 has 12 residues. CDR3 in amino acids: CAWQTGRGGYTF. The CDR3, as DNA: TGTGCCTGGCAGACAGGGCGTGGTGGCTACACCTTC. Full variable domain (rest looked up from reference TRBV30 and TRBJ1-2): SQTIHQWPATLVQPVGSPLSLECTVEGTSNPNLYWYRQAAGRGLQLLFYSVGIGQISSEVPQNLSASRPQDRQFILSSKKLLLSDSGFYLCAWQTGRGGYTFGSGTRLTVV.